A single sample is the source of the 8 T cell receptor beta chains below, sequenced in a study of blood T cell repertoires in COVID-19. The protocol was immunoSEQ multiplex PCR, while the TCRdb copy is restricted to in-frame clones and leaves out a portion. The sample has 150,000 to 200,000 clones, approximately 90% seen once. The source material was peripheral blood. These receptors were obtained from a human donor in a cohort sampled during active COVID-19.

CDR3 sequence reads: CASSVGYSGTISGDTQYF. CDR3 bases: TGTGCCAGCAGCGTAGGGTACTCCGGGACTATCAGCGGAGATACGCAGTATTTT. This chain connects TRBV9 to TRBJ2-3; 7 positions agree with TRBD2. Losses at the gene ends were 0 bases for V and 5 bases for J; bases not matched to a gene: 15. CDR3 length: 18 amino acids. The V gene's germline CDR1 is SGDLS and CDR2 YYNGEE.

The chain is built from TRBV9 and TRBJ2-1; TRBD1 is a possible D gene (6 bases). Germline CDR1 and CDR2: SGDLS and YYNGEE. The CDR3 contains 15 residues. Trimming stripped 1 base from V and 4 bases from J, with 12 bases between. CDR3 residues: CASSVSGQPYNEQFF. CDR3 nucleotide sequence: TGTGCCAGCAGCGTATCGGGACAACCTTACAATGAGCAGTTCTTC. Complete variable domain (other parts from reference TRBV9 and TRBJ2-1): DSGVTQTPKHLITATGQRVTLRCSPRSGDLSVYWYQQSLDQGLQFLIQYYNGEERAKGNILERFSAQQFPDLHSELNLSSLELGDSALYFCASSVSGQPYNEQFFGPGTRLTVL.

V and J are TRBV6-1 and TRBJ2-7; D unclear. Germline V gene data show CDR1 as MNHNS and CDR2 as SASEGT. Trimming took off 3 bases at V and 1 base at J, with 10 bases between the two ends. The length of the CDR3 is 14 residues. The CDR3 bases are TGTGCCAGCAGTGATCAGGTGACGTCCTACGAGCAGTACTTC. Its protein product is CASSDQVTSYEQYF.

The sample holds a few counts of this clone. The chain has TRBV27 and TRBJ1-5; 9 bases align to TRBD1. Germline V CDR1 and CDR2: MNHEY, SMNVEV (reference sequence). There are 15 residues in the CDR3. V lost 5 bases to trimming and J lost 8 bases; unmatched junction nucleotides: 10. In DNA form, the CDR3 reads TGTGCCAGCAGTCTTTCCCCGGGACAGGGCGAGCCCCAGCATTTT. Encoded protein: CASSLSPGQGEPQHF.

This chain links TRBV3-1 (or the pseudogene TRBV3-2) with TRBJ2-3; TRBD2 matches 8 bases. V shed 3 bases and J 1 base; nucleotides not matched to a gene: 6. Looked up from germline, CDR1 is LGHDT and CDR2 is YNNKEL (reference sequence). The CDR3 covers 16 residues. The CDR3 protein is CASSQWRGERTDTQYF. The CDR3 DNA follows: TGTGCCAGCAGCCAGTGGCGGGGGGAACGCACAGATACGCAGTATTTT.

CDR3 amino acids: CASSQGRAGTRGFQPQHF. CDR3 DNA sequence: TGTGCCAGCAGCCAAGGAAGAGCCGGGACAAGGGGATTTCAGCCCCAGCATTTT. The chain employs TRBV3-1 (or the pseudogene TRBV3-2) and TRBJ1-5, with D possibly TRBD1 on 6 matching bases. V lost 1 base and J lost 6, with 22 bases in between. The CDR3 loop spans 18 amino acids. Germline V gene data show CDR1 as LGHDT and CDR2 as YNNKEL (reference sequence).

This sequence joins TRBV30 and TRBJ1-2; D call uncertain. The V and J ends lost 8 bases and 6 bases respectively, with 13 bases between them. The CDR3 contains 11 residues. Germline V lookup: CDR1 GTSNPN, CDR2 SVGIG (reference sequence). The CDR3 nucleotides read TGTGCCGGGAAAGGGAGTGATGGCTACACCTTC. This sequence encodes CAGKGSDGYTF.

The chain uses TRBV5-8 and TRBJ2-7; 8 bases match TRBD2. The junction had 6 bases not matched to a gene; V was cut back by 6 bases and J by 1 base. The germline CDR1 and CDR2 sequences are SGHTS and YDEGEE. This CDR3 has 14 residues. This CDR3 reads CASNRGGRSYEQYF. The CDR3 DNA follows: TGTGCCAGCAACCGGGGGGGGAGATCCTACGAGCAGTACTTC. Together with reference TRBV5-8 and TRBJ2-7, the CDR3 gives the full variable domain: EAGVTQSPTHLIKTRGQQATLRCSPISGHTSVYWYQQALGLGLQFLLWYDEGEERNRGNFPPRFSGRQFPNYSSELNVNALELEDSALYLCASNRGGRSYEQYFGPGTRLTVT.